Below are 8 T cell receptor beta chains sequenced from a single sample in a study of blood T cell repertoires in COVID-19. Sequenced by immunoSEQ multiplex PCR; TCRdb stores in-frame clones only, minus some. The table shows about 76,000 clones, with 78% occurring only once. Sequencing used peripheral blood. Every receptor here comes from a human donor in a cohort sampled during active COVID-19.

Concerning this clone: Mismatch with germline at one junction end may stem from a read error. The V and J genes are TRBV7-7 and TRBJ2-1; 9 bases are shared with TRBD1. Germline V gene sequence: CDR1 SSHAT, CDR2 FNYEAQ (reference sequence). This CDR3 spans 16 amino acids. CDR3 region: CASSPIPGQGYNEQFF. The DNA for the CDR3 is TGTGCTAGCAGCCCAATTCCGGGACAGGGCTACAATGAGCAGTTCTTC.

The table lists this clone with a count of one. The chain joins TRBV29-1 to TRBJ2-1; D may be TRBD1 (5 bases). This CDR3 region has 11 residues. Germline V lookup: CDR1 SQVTM, CDR2 ANQGSEA. V lost 4 bases, J lost 9 bases, and 10 bases lay in between. The CDR3 reads CSVARVSEQFF. CDR3 nucleotides: TGCAGCGTTGCCAGGGTGAGTGAGCAGTTCTTC.

CDR3 sequence (DNA): TGTGCCAGCACTGGGGCTAGCGTCTACGAGCAGTACTTC. Its translation is CASTGASVYEQYF. This chain joins TRBV28 and TRBJ2-7, with D perhaps matching TRBD2 (6 bases). The CDR3 spans 13 residues. V was trimmed by 7 bases and J by 3 bases, leaving 13 bases between them. Germline CDR1 reads MDHEN; CDR2 reads SYDVKM. Variable domain in full (rest from reference TRBV28 and TRBJ2-7): DVKVTQSSRYLVKRTGEKVFLECVQDMDHENMFWYRQDPGLGLRLIYFSYDVKMKEKGDIPEGYSVSREKKERFSLILESASTNQTSMYLCASTGASVYEQYFGPGTRLTVT.

This chain uses TRBV5-5 with TRBJ2-3, with D possibly matching TRBD2 (5 bases). The CDR3 is 14 amino acids. Per the germline V gene, CDR1 is SGHKS and CDR2 is YYEKEE (reference sequence). Trimming took 7 bases from V and 0 from J, leaving 12 bases between them. CDR3 sequence reads: CASRRLASTDTQYF. As DNA, the CDR3 is TGTGCCAGCCGGAGGCTAGCCAGCACAGATACGCAGTATTTT.

V and J are TRBV7-9 and TRBJ2-3; D is ambiguous. The germline V gene has CDR1 SEHNR and CDR2 FQNEAQ (reference sequence). The V gene lost 2 bases and the J gene lost 0 bases, with 6 bases spanning the gap. This CDR3 comprises 14 residues. For the CDR3, the DNA is TGTGCCAGCAGCTTAAGCCTTAGCACAGATACGCAGTATTTT. The encoded protein is CASSLSLSTDTQYF.

This clone was detected once. The chain uses TRBV19 and TRBJ2-2, with 8 nucleotides matching TRBD2. The CDR3 has 15 amino acids. Germline CDR1 is LNHDA and CDR2 is SQIVND (reference sequence). The junction had 5 bases not matched to a gene; V was cut back by 5 bases and J by 3 bases. The CDR3 coding sequence is TGTGCCAGTAGTGGGTCTAGCGGGTACACCGGGGAGCTGTTTTTT. It yields the protein CASSGSSGYTGELFF.

The gene calls are TRBV12-5 and TRBJ2-3, with 9 bases matching TRBD1. CDR1 and CDR2 (germline): LGHNT, FRNRAP. This CDR3 comprises 14 residues. Losses at the gene ends were 6 bases for V and 2 bases for J; bases not matched to a gene: 3. The CDR3 DNA reads as TGTGCTAGTGGGACAGGGGGTGACACAGATACGCAGTATTTT. It yields the protein CASGTGGDTDTQYF.

The rearrangement uses TRBV20-1 and TRBJ2-4; D is possibly TRBD2 (7 bases). The CDR3 extends over 14 amino acids. Trimming removed 3 bases at V and 5 bases at J, with 14 bases between. Germline V CDR1 and CDR2: DFQATT, SNEGSKA (reference sequence). CDR3 amino acids: CSASDGGGENIQYF. CDR3 sequence (DNA): TGCAGTGCTAGTGACGGAGGGGGGGAAAACATTCAGTACTTC.